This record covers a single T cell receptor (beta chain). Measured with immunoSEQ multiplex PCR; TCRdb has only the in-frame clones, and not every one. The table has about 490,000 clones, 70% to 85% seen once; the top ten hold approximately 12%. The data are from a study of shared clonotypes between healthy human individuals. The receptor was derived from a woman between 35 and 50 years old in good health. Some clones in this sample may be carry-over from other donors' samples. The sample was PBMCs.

The CDR3 nucleotides read TGTGCCAGCAGCTCCGTAGCAGGCCCTGATCAGCAGTACTTC. It yields the protein CASSSVAGPDQQYF. The V gene is TRBV7-6, the J gene TRBJ2-7, with no clear D. Germline CDR1 SGHVS, CDR2 FNYEAQ. The CDR3 loop spans 14 amino acids. With 4 bases removed from V and 8 bases from J, the gap between germline ends came to 18 bases.